What follows are 4 T cell receptor beta chains derived from one specimen sequenced in a study of shared clonotypes between healthy human individuals. TCRdb's table, derived via immunoSEQ multiplex PCR, lists solely in-frame clones and lacks some. The repertoire includes about 2.1 million clones, around 95% of them detected once, and around 1.7% sits in the top ten. Naive CD8 cells comprised CD45RO-negative, CCR7-positively selected cells, excluding terminally differentiated effector memory CD45RA+ cells. Sequenced material: naive CD8+ T cells from PBMCs. The source is a young man in good health. Some clones in this sample may be carry-over from other donors' samples.

V and J are TRBV10-3 and TRBJ2-3, with no clear D. CDR3 length equals 11 residues. The V end lost 7 bases, the J end lost 2 bases, and 4 bases lay between the germline ends. Germline CDR1 ENHRY, CDR2 SYGVKD. In nucleotides, the CDR3 is TGTGCCATCATGACCACAGATACGCAGTATTTT. Its translation is CAIMTTDTQYF.

The rearrangement uses TRBV5-5 and TRBJ2-5; 7 bases are shared with TRBD1. The CDR3 totals 16 residues. Germline CDR1 is SGHKS and CDR2 is YYEKEE (reference sequence). V trimming: 0 bases; J trimming: 3 bases; junction bases outside the gene matches: 8. The CDR3 here is CASSLDRQGSEETQYF. For the CDR3, the DNA is TGTGCCAGCAGCTTGGATAGACAGGGAAGCGAAGAGACCCAGTACTTC. Variable domain in full (rest from reference TRBV5-5 and TRBJ2-5): DAGVTQSPTHLIKTRGQQVTLRCSPISGHKSVSWYQQVLGQGPQFIFQYYEKEERGRGNFPDRFSARQFPNYSSELNVNALLLGDSALYLCASSLDRQGSEETQYFGPGTRLLVL.

The J gene is TRBJ1-5, the V gene TRBV28, with unresolved D. This CDR3 contains 15 residues. Deletions cut 3 bases from V and 4 bases from J, with 13 bases between. Germline V gives CDR1 MDHEN, CDR2 SYDVKM. CDR3 bases: TGTGCCAGCAGTTTTACGGCAGGAGGGAATCAGCCCCAGCATTTT. Amino acids: CASSFTAGGNQPQHF. The variable domain in full, with the rest retrieved from reference TRBV28 and TRBJ1-5, is DVKVTQSSRYLVKRTGEKVFLECVQDMDHENMFWYRQDPGLGLRLIYFSYDVKMKEKGDIPEGYSVSREKKERFSLILESASTNQTSMYLCASSFTAGGNQPQHFGDGTRLSIL.

The chain uses TRBV27 and TRBJ2-7, with a weak D call TRBD1 (5 bases). The CDR3 has 16 residues. CDR1 and CDR2 from the germline V gene are MNHEY and SMNVEV (reference sequence). Trimming stripped 0 bases from V and 4 bases from J, with 16 bases between. CDR3 loop: CASSLSVPKGAYEQYF. The CDR3 region has the DNA TGTGCCAGCAGTTTATCGGTTCCAAAAGGGGCTTACGAGCAGTACTTC.